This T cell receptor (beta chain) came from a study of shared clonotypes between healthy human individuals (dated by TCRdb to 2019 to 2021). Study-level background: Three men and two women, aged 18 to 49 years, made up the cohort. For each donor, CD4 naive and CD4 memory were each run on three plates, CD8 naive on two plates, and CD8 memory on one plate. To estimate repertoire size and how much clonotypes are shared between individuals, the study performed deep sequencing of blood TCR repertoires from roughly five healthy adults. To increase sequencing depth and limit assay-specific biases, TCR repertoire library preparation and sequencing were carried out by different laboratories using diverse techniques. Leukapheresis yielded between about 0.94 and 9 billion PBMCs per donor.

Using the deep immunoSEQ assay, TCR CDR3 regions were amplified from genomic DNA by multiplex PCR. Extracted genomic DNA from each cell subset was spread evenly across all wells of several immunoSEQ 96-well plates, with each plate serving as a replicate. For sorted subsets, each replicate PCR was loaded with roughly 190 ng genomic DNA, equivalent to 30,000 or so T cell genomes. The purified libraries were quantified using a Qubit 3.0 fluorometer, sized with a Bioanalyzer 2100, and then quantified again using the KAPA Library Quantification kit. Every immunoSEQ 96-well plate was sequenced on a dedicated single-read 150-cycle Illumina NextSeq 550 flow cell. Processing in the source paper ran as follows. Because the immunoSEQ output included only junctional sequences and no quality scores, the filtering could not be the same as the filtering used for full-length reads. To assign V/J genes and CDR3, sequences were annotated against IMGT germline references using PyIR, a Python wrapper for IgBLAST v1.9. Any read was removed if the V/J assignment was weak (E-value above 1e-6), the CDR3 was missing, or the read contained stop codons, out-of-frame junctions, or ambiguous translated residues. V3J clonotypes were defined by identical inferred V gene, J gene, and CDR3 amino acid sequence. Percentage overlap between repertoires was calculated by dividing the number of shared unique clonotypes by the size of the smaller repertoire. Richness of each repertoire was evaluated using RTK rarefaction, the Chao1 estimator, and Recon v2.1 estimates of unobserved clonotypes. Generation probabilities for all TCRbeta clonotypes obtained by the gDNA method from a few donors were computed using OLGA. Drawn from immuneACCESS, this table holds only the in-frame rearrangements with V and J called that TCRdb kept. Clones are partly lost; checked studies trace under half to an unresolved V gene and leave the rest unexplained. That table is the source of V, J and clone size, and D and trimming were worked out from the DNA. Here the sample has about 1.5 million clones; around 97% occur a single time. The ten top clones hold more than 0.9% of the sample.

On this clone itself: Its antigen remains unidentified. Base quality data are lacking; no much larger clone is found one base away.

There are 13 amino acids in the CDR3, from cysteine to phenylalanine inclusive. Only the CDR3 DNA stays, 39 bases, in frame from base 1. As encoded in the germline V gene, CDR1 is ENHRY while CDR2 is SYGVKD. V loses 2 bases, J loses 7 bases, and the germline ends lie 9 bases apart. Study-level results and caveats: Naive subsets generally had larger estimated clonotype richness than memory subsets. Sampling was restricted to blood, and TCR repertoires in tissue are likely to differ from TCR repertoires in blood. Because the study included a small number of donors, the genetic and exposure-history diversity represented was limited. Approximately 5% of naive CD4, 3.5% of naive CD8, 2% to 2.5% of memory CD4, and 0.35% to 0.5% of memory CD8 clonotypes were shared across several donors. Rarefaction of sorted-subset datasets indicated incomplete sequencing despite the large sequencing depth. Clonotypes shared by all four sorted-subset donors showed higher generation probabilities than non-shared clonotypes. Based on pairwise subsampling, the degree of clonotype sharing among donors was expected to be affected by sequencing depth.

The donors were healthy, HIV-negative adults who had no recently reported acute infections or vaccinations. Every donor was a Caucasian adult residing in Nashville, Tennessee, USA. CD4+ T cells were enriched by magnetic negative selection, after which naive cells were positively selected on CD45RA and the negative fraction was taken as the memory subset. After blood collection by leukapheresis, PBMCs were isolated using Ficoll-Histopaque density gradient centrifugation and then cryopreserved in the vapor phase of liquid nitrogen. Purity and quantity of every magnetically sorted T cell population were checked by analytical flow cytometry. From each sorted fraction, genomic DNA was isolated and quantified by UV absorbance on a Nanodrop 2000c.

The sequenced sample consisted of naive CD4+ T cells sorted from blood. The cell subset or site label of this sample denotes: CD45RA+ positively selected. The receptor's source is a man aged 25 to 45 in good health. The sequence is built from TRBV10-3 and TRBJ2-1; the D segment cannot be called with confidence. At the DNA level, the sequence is TGTGCCATCAGTGAGAATGGGGTGAATGAGCAGTTCTTC. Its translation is CAISENGVNEQFF.